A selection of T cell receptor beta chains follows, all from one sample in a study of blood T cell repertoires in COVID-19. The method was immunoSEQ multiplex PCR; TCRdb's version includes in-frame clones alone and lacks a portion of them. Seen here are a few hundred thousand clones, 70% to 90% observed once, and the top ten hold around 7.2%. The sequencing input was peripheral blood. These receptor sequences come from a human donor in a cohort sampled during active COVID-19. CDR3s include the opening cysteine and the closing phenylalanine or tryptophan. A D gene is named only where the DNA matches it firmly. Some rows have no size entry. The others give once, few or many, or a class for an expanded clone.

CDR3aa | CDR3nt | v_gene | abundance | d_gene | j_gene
CASSEEVGYTF | TGTGCCAGCTCCGAAGAGGTCGGCTACACCTTC | TRBV2 | NA | NA | TRBJ1-2
CASSIKGGSEAFF | TGTGCCAGTAGTATCAAAGGAGGGTCTGAAGCTTTCTTT | TRBV19 | NA | NA | TRBJ1-1
CASRDRVYKETQYF | TGTGCCAGTCGGGACAGGGTGTATAAAGAGACCCAGTACTTC | TRBV21-1 | NA | NA | TRBJ2-5
CASSQRAGSTDTQYF | TGTGCCAGCAGCCAAAGGGCGGGGAGCACAGATACGCAGTATTTT | TRBV14 | NA | NA | TRBJ2-3
CASSLRIAGPTDTQYF | TGCGCCAGCAGCCTGAGAATAGCGGGGCCCACAGATACGCAGTATTTT | TRBV5-1 | NA | TRBD2 | TRBJ2-3
CASSQSGESSETGTEKLFF | TGCGCCAGCAGTCAATCCGGGGAATCCTCCGAGACAGGGACCGAAAAACTGTTTTTT | TRBV23-1 | NA | TRBD1 | TRBJ1-4
CASRYSSSGANVLTF | TGTGCCAGCAGGTACAGTTCCTCTGGGGCCAACGTCCTGACTTTC | TRBV28 | once | NA | TRBJ2-6
CASSLSGGLNNEQFF | TGTGCCAGCAGTTTGAGCGGGGGCCTAAACAATGAGCAGTTCTTC | TRBV27 | NA | TRBD2 | TRBJ2-1
CASSSGQSSNQPQHF | TGTGCCAGCAGTTCGGGACAGTCCAGCAATCAGCCCCAGCATTTT | TRBV6-5 | NA | TRBD1 | TRBJ1-5
CASSGQQGVITGELFF | TGTGCCAGCAGCGGACAACAGGGAGTAATCACCGGGGAGCTGTTTTTT | TRBV7-7 | NA | NA | TRBJ2-2
CASRTGTGDYGYTF | TGTGCCAGCAGAACCGGGACAGGGGACTATGGCTACACCTTC | TRBV27 | NA | TRBD1 | TRBJ1-2
CASSRTSGGPVTGELFF | TGTGCCAGCAGTAGGACTAGCGGGGGGCCAGTTACCGGGGAGCTGTTTTTT | TRBV7-3 | NA | TRBD2 | TRBJ2-2
CASSLQDTNTEAFF | TGCGCCAGCAGCCTCCAGGACACGAACACTGAAGCTTTCTTT | TRBV5-1 | NA | NA | TRBJ1-1
CASSLDWVGDTNYGYTF | TGTGCCAGCAGCTTAGATTGGGTCGGGGATACTAACTATGGCTACACCTTC | TRBV11-2 | NA | NA | TRBJ1-2
CASSPYHPLRTNYGYTF | TGTGCCAGCAGCCCTTACCACCCCCTCAGGACTAACTATGGCTACACCTTC | TRBV6-2/TRBV6-3 | NA | NA | TRBJ1-2
CASSLLAGGPETQYF | TGTGCCAGCAGCTTGTTAGCGGGGGGGCCAGAGACCCAGTACTTC | TRBV7-2 | NA | TRBD2 | TRBJ2-5
CASSLDTYNEQFF | TGTGCCAGCAGCCTGGACACGTACAATGAGCAGTTCTTC | TRBV7-3 | NA | NA | TRBJ2-1
CASSLGHDYEQYF | TGTGCCAGCAGCTTGGGACATGACTACGAGCAGTACTTC | TRBV5-5 | NA | NA | TRBJ2-7
CASRRLENFSGNTIYF | TGTGCCAGTAGAAGACTGGAAAACTTCTCTGGAAACACCATATATTTT | TRBV19 | NA | NA | TRBJ1-3
CAWSVRAGFYGYTF | TGTGCCTGGAGTGTACGCGCAGGATTCTATGGCTACACCTTC | TRBV30 | NA | NA | TRBJ1-2
CASSQQGIYGNTIYF | TGTGCCAGCAGCCAACAGGGTATCTACGGAAACACCATATATTTT | TRBV3-1/TRBV3-2 | NA | NA | TRBJ1-3
CASSRQLVNSPLHF | TGTGCCAGCAGCCGACAGTTGGTCAATTCACCCCTCCACTTT | TRBV3-1/TRBV3-2 | NA | NA | TRBJ1-6
CASSQFTGQGTYGYTF | TGTGCCAGCAGCCAGTTTACGGGACAGGGGACCTATGGCTACACCTTC | TRBV7-9 | once | TRBD1 | TRBJ1-2
CASSNSGGTGELFF | TGTGCCAGCAGTAATAGCGGGGGCACCGGGGAGCTGTTTTTT | TRBV25-1 | NA | TRBD2 | TRBJ2-2
CASSESYTEAFF | TGCGCCAGCAGTGAGTCCTACACTGAAGCTTTCTTT | TRBV10-2 | NA | NA | TRBJ1-1
CASSSPHRGSTYEQYF | TGTGCCAGCAGTTCTCCGCACAGGGGGTCAACCTACGAGCAGTACTTC | TRBV2 | NA | TRBD1 | TRBJ2-7
CASSRRGEQFF | TGTGCCAGCAGCCGCAGGGGCGAGCAGTTCTTC | TRBV7-9 | NA | NA | TRBJ2-1
CASDRLGFGYTF | TGTGCCAGTGACAGGTTGGGCTTCGGCTACACCTTC | TRBV19 | NA | NA | TRBJ1-2
CASSIGRDEYGYTF | TGTGCCAGCAGTATAGGCAGGGATGAATATGGCTACACCTTC | TRBV2 | NA | NA | TRBJ1-2
CASSLVTSGELFF | TGTGCCAGCAGCTTGGTTACTTCGGGGGAGCTGTTTTTT | TRBV5-4 | few | NA | TRBJ2-2
CASSQPGQATGELFF | TGCGCCAGCAGCCAGCCGGGACAAGCGACCGGGGAGCTGTTTTTT | TRBV4-1 | NA | NA | TRBJ2-2
CATSEPPGSQETQYF | TGTGCCACCAGTGAACCTCCCGGGAGCCAAGAGACCCAGTACTTC | TRBV24-1 | NA | NA | TRBJ2-5
CAWSLGRNEQFF | TGTGCCTGGAGCCTCGGGAGAAATGAGCAGTTCTTC | TRBV30 | NA | NA | TRBJ2-1
CASSVGSMNEQFF | TGTGCCAGCAGCGTAGGGTCTATGAATGAGCAGTTCTTC | TRBV9 | NA | NA | TRBJ2-1
CASSRDRDYEQYF | TGTGCCAGCAGTCGGGACAGGGACTACGAGCAGTACTTC | TRBV6-5 | NA | TRBD1 | TRBJ2-7
CASSQEGQGSHEQYF | TGCGCCAGCAGCCAAGAGGGACAGGGGTCCCACGAGCAGTACTTC | TRBV4-1 | NA | TRBD1 | TRBJ2-7
CASYDRDYGKLFF | TGTGCCAGCTATGACAGGGATTACGGAAAACTGTTTTTT | TRBV2 | NA | TRBD1 | TRBJ1-4
CASSLALLKSYEQYF | TGTGCCAGCAGCTTAGCTCTACTTAAATCCTACGAGCAGTACTTC | TRBV7-2 | NA | NA | TRBJ2-7
CATSSPQLLTENTEAFF | TGTGCCACCAGCAGCCCCCAACTTCTGACAGAAAACACTGAAGCTTTCTTT | TRBV15 | NA | NA | TRBJ1-1
CATSADFNRVEFDTEAFF | TGTGCCACCAGCGCTGATTTTAACAGGGTAGAGTTCGACACTGAAGCTTTCTTT | TRBV15 | NA | NA | TRBJ1-1
CASSLVEGINYGYTF | TGTGCCAGCAGCTTAGTCGAGGGCATTAACTATGGCTACACCTTC | TRBV7-9 | NA | NA | TRBJ1-2
CASSLGGTGTYEQYF | TGTGCCAGCAGCTTGGGGGGGACAGGTACCTACGAGCAGTACTTC | TRBV11-2 | NA | NA | TRBJ2-7
CAWSVTRPLGDTQYF | TGTGCCTGGAGTGTAACTAGACCCCTGGGGGATACGCAGTATTTT | TRBV30 | NA | NA | TRBJ2-3
CASSLAGGTGDFYTEAFF | TGTGCCAGCAGCTTAGCCGGAGGGACAGGGGACTTCTACACTGAAGCTTTCTTT | TRBV7-9 | NA | TRBD1 | TRBJ1-1
CASSPGTANTGELFF | TGTGCCAGCTCACCCGGGACAGCAAACACCGGGGAGCTGTTTTTT | TRBV18 | NA | TRBD1 | TRBJ2-2
CSVQWGDGYTF | TGCAGCGTACAATGGGGAGATGGCTACACCTTC | TRBV29-1 | NA | NA | TRBJ1-2
CASSDNQGAMNTEAFF | TGTGCCAGCAGCGACAATCAGGGGGCCATGAACACTGAAGCTTTCTTT | TRBV6-6 | NA | TRBD1 | TRBJ1-1
CASSDGVGRADTQYF | TGCGCCAGCAGTGATGGGGTTGGGAGGGCAGATACGCAGTATTTT | TRBV10-2 | NA | TRBD2 | TRBJ2-3
CASRGGAETQYF | TGTGCCAGCAGGGGCGGGGCAGAGACCCAGTACTTC | TRBV3-1/TRBV3-2 | NA | NA | TRBJ2-5
CASSLWGVHSPLHF | TGTGCCAGCAGTTTATGGGGAGTCCACTCACCCCTCCACTTT | TRBV27 | NA | NA | TRBJ1-6
CASSSPGEWRKLFF | TGTGCCAGCAGCTCCCCAGGGGAATGGCGAAAACTGTTTTTT | TRBV11-2 | NA | NA | TRBJ1-4
CAWSGYRKNEQFF | TGTGCCTGGAGTGGATACAGAAAGAATGAGCAGTTCTTC | TRBV30 | NA | NA | TRBJ2-1
CASSQDGLPSGYTF | TGTGCCAGCAGCCAAGATGGTCTTCCCAGTGGCTACACCTTC | TRBV14 | NA | NA | TRBJ1-2
CASSLEALAGYTF | TGTGCCAGCAGCTTAGAAGCGCTCGCGGGCTACACCTTC | TRBV7-9 | NA | NA | TRBJ1-2